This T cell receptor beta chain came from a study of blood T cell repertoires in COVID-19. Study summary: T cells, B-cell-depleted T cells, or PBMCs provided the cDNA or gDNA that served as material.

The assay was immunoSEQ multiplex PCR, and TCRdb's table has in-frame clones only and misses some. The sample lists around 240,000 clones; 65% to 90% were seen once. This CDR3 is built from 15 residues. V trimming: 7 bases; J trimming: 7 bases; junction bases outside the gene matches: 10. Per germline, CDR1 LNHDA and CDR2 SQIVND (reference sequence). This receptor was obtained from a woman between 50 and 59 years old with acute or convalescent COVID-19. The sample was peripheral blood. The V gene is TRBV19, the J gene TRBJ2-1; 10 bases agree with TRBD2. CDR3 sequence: CASTELTSGTNEQFF. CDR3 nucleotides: TGTGCCAGTACCGAACTTACTAGCGGGACTAATGAGCAGTTCTTC.